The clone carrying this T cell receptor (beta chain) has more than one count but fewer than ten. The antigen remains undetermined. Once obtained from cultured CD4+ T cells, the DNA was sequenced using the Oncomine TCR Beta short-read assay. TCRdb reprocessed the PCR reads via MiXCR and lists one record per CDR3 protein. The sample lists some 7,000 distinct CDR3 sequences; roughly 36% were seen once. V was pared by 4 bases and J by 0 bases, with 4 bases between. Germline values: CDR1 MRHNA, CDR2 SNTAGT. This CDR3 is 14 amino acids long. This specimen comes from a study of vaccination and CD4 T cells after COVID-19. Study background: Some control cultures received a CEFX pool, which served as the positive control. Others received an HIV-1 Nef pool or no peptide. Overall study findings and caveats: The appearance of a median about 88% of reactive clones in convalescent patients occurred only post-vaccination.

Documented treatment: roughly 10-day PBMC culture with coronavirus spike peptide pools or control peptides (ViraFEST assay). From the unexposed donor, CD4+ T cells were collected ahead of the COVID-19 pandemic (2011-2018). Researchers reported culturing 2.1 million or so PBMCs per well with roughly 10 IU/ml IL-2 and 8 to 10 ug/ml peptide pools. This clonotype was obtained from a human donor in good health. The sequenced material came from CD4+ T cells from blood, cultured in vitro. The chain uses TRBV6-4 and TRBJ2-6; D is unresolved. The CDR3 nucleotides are TGTGCCAGCAGTGTAAGCTCTGGGGCCAACGTCCTGACTTTC. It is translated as CASSVSSGANVLTF.